The present T cell receptor (beta chain) was sequenced within a study of Ad26.COV2.S vaccination and SARS-CoV-2 variants listed by TCRdb under 2021. About the full investigation: Donors in the vaccine arm were drawn from COV1001, a multicentre, randomized, double-blind, placebo-controlled phase I-IIa trial testing Ad26.COV2.S in healthy adults. Dosing of Ad26.COV2.S was intramuscular, at either 5x10^10 or 1x10^11 viral particles, delivered as one shot or as two shots spaced 56 days apart. TCRbeta repertoire sequencing was used to assess the specificity and breadth of SARS-CoV-2-reactive T cell receptors after Ad26.COV2.S vaccination. The TCR-sequenced set comprised approximately 30 samples: approximately 19 Ad26.COV2.S vaccine recipients, 5 placebo recipients and 8 SARS-CoV-2 convalescent individuals. Participants in the trial were split at random into five groups of five each, receiving low-dose or high-dose Ad26.COV2.S once or twice, or else placebo on both occasions. Blinding of investigators to trial group allocation was maintained during experiments and outcome assessment.

What the authors observed across the whole study: Compared with placebo recipients, Ad26.COV2.S recipients showed higher spike-specific TCR breadth (P = 0.0014). The authors noted that the TCR breadth and depth analyses may have underestimated total T cell responses. Vaccine and placebo recipients had comparable non-spike TCR breadth, which fits with the vaccine containing only spike. After vaccination, substantial breadth of spike-specific CD8+ and CD4+ T cell responses was reported. Comparing responses between vaccine doses or regimens was not something the study was powered to do.

Read against the paper, the sample's treatment or condition label means: over 15 received Ad26.COV2.S at low or high dose, single or two shots; about 5 received placebo; per-sample allocation not given. For vaccine and placebo recipients, repertoires were sequenced using samples collected on day 63 after the first injection. Cohort 1b enrolled roughly 25 adults aged 18-55 years at a single site in Boston, USA, between 29 July and 7 August 2020. As a vaccine, Ad26.COV2.S was a replication-incompetent adenovirus type 26 vector that expressed a prefusion-stabilized SARS-CoV-2 spike protein derived from the original Wuhan strain. The immunoSEQ Assay was the method used to sequence TCRbeta CDR3 regions. After extraction, genomic DNA underwent amplification by bias-controlled multiplex PCR, followed by high-throughput sequencing. The source study handled its data this way. To quantify the absolute abundance of every unique TCRbeta CDR3 region, sequences were collapsed and filtered. Usable DNA was measured by amplifying reference genes present in all nucleated cells, and TCRbeta template counts were normalized to that usable DNA to estimate T cell fraction. Repertoire TCRs were annotated as SARS-CoV-2-specific by exact matching of V gene, CDR3 amino acid sequence and J gene to a known reactive TCR set. The reference SARS-CoV-2 TCR set came from MIRA and was filtered for enrichment in COVID-19-positive ImmuneCODE repertoires, removing public or cross-reactive TCRs. Using the MIRA antigens, annotated TCRs were further analysed by specific ORF or by position within an ORF. Breadth was defined as the number of annotated unique rearrangements divided by the total number of unique productive rearrangements, and depth was defined as the summed frequency of the annotated unique rearrangements. Two-sided Wilcoxon rank-sum tests were applied when comparing TCR breadth between groups. TCRdb obtained this table from immuneACCESS and retained in-frame rearrangements with V and J assigned. These tables miss some clones; where compared with another copy, unresolved V genes account for less than half of the shortfall, and the remainder is unexplained. That table furnishes V, J and clone size, whereas the DNA furnished D and trimming. The sample table lists around 310,000 clones, approximately 87% of them with a count of one. The ten largest clones represent 5% to 6.5% of the sample.

Points on this clone: It lacks a known antigen. Base-call qualities are not available, and no considerably larger clone is one nucleotide away.

Spanning cysteine to phenylalanine, the CDR3 consists of 15 amino acids. Only the CDR3 DNA stays, 45 bases, in frame from base 1. Trimming removed 4 bases from V and 7 bases from J, leaving 14 bases between the germline ends. CDR1 is given as MNHEY and CDR2 as SVGAGI, both from the germline V gene. The sequence is built from TRBV6-5 and TRBJ1-6, with TRBD1 as a weak D call on 6 bases. The source material was peripheral blood, sampled in a trial of Ad26.COV2.S vaccine versus placebo. This receptor was obtained from a person aged 18-65 years who received the Ad26.COV2.S COVID-19 vaccine or a placebo. The nucleotides are TGTGCCAGCAGTTCCTACGTTGGGGGCAATTCACCCCTCCACTTT. Its protein reads: CASSSYVGGNSPLHF.